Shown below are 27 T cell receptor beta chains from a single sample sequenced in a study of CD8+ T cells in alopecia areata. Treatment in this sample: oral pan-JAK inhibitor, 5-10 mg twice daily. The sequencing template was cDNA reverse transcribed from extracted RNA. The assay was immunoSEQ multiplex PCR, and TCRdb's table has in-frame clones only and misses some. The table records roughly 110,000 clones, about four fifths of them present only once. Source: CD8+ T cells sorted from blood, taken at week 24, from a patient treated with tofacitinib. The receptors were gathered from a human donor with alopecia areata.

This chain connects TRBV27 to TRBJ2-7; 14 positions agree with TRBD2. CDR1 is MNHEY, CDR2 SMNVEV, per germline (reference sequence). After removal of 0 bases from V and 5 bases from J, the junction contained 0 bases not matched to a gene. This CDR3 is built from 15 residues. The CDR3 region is CASSLSGLAGDEQYF. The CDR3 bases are TGTGCCAGCAGTTTATCGGGACTAGCGGGGGACGAGCAGTACTTC.

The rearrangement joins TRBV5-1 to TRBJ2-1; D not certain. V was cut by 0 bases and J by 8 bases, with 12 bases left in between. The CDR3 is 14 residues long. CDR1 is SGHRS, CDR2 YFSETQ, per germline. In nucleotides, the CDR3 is TGCGCCAGCAGCTTGGGAGACCGATCGTATGAGCAGTTCTTC. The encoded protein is CASSLGDRSYEQFF.

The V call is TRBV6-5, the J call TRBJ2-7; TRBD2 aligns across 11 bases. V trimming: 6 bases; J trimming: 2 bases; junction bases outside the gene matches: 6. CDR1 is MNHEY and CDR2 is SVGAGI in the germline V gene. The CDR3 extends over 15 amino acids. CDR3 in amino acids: CASSFRLAGPYEQYF. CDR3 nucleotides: TGTGCCAGCAGCTTTAGACTAGCGGGGCCCTACGAGCAGTACTTC.

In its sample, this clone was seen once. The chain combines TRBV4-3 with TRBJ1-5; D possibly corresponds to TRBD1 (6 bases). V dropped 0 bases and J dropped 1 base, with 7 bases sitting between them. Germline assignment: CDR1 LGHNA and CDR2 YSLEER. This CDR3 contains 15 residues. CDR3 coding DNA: TGCGCCAGCAGCCAAGACAGGGGAAGCAATCAGCCCCAGCATTTT. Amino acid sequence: CASSQDRGSNQPQHF.

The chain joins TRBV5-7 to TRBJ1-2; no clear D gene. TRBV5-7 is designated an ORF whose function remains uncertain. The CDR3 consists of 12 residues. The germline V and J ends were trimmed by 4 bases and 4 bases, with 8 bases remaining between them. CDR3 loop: CASSQRSYGYTF. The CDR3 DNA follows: TGTGCCAGCAGCCAACGTTCCTATGGCTACACCTTC.

Here the CDR3 reads CATSSMGSQVYGYTF. The CDR3 bases are TGTGCCACCAGCAGTATGGGGTCGCAAGTCTATGGCTACACCTTC. The chain joins TRBV15 to TRBJ1-2; no clear D. Germline assignment: CDR1 LNHNV and CDR2 YYDKDF (reference sequence). The CDR3 runs to 15 residues. The germline V and J ends were trimmed by 3 bases and 4 bases, with 15 bases remaining between them.

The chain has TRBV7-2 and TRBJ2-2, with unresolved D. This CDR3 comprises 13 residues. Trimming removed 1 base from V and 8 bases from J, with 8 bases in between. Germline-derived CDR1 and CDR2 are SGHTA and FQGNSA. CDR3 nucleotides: TGTGCCAGCAGCTTAGATTTCGGAGGGGAGCTGTTTTTT. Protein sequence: CASSLDFGGELFF.

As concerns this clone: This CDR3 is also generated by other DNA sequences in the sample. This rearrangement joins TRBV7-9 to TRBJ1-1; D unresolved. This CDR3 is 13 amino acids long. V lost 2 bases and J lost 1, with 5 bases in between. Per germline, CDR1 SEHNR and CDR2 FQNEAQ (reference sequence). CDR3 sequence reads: CASSLSGNTEAFF. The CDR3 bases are TGTGCCAGCAGCTTATCCGGGAACACTGAAGCTTTCTTT.

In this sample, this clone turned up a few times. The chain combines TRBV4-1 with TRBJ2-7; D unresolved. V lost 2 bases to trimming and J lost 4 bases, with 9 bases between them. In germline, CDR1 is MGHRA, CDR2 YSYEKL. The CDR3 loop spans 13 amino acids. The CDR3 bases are TGCGCCAGCAGCCAAAGGATTGGATACGAGCAGTACTTC. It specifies CASSQRIGYEQYF.

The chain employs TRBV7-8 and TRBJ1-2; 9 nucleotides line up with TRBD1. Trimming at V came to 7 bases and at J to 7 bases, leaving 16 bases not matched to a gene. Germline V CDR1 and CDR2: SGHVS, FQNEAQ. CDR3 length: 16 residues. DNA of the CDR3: TGTGCCAGCACCCCAGGGCCCACAGGGGGCATGGGTGGCTACACCTTC. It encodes CASTPGPTGGMGGYTF.

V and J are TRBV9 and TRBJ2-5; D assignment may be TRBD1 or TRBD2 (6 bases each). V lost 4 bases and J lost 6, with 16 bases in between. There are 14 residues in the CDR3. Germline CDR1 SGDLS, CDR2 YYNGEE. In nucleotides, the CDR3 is TGTGCCAGCAGCCCTGTGGGGGGCGGGCAGACCCAGTACTTC. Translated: CASSPVGGGQTQYF.

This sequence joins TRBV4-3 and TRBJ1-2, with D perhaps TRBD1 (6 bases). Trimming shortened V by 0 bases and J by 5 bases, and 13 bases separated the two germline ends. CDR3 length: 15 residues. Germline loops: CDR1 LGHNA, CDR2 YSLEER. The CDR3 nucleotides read TGCGCCAGCAGCCAAGATAGGACAGTTCAATATGGCTACACCTTC. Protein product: CASSQDRTVQYGYTF.

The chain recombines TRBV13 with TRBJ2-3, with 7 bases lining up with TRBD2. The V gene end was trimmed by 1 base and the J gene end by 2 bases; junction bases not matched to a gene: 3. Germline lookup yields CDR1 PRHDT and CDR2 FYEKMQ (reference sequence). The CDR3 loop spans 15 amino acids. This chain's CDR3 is CASSLAGGHTDTQYF. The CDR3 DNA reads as TGTGCCAGCAGCTTAGCGGGGGGTCACACAGATACGCAGTATTTT.

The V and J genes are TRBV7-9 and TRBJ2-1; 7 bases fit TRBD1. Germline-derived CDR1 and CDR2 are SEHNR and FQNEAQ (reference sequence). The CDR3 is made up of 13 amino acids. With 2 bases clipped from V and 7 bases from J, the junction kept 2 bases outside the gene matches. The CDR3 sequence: CASSLTGVNEQFF. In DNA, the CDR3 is TGTGCCAGCAGCTTAACAGGGGTAAATGAGCAGTTCTTC.

The CDR3 spells CASSTGGAYGYTF. DNA of the CDR3: TGTGCCAGCAGCACAGGGGGCGCATACGGCTACACCTTC. The chain has TRBV5-5 and TRBJ1-2; 9 nucleotides line up with TRBD1. Trimming cost V 4 bases and J 8 bases; bases outside gene matches: 6. The CDR3 consists of 13 residues. Germline loops: CDR1 SGHKS, CDR2 YYEKEE (reference sequence). Combining the CDR3 with reference TRBV5-5 and TRBJ1-2 gives the whole variable domain DAGVTQSPTHLIKTRGQQVTLRCSPISGHKSVSWYQQVLGQGPQFIFQYYEKEERGRGNFPDRFSARQFPNYSSELNVNALLLGDSALYLCASSTGGAYGYTFGSGTRLTVV.

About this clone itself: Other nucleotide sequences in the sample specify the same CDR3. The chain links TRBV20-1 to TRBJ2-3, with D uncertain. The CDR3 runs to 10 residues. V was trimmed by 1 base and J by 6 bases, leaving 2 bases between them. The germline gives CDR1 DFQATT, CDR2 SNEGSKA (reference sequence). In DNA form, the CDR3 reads TGCAGTGCTAGAGTTGATACGCAGTATTTT. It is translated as CSARVDTQYF.

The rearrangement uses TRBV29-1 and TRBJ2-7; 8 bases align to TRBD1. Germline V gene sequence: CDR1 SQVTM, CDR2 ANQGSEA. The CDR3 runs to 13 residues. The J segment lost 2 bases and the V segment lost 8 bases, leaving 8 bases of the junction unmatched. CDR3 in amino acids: CSPKKDRAYEQYF. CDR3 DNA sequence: TGCAGCCCTAAGAAGGACAGGGCCTACGAGCAGTACTTC.

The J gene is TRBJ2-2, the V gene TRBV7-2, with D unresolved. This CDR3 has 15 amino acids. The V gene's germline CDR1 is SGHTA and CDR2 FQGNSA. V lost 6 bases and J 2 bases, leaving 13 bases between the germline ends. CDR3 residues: CASRPLGGNTGELFF. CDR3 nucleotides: TGTGCCAGCAGGCCCCTCGGTGGTAACACCGGGGAGCTGTTTTTT. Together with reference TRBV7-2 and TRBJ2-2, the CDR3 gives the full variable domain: GAGVSQSPSNKVTEKGKDVELRCDPISGHTALYWYRQSLGQGLEFLIYFQGNSAPDKSGLPSDRFSAERTGGSVSTLTIQRTQQEDSAVYLCASRPLGGNTGELFFGEGSRLTVL.

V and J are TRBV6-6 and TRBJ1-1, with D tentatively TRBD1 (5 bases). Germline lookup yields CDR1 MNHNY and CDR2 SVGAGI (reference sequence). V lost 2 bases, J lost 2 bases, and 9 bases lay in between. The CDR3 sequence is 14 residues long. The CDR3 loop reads CASSYPDSNTEAFF. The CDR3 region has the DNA TGTGCCAGCAGTTACCCCGACAGCAACACTGAAGCTTTCTTT.

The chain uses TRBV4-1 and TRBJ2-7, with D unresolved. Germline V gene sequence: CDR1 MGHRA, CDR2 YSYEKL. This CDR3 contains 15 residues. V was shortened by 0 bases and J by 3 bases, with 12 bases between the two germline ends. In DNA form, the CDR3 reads TGCGCCAGCAGCCAAGATATTGCTAGACTCTACGAGCAGTACTTC. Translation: CASSQDIARLYEQYF.

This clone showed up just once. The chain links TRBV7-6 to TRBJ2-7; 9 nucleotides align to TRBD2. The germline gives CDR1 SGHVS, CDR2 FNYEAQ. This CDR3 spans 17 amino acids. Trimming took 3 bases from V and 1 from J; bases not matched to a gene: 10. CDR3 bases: TGTGCCAGCAGCTTCCCCCCCTCTAGCGGGGAATCCTACGAGCAGTACTTC. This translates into CASSFPPSSGESYEQYF. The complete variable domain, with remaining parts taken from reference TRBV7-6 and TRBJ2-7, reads GAGVSQSPRYKVTKRGQDVALRCDPISGHVSLYWYRQALGQGPEFLTYFNYEAQQDKSGLPNDRFSAERPEGSISTLTIQRTEQRDSAMYRCASSFPPSSGESYEQYFGPGTRLTVT.

The CDR3 sequence is CASSDYRGLNEKLFF. The CDR3 nucleotides are TGTGCCAGCAGCGACTACAGGGGTCTGAATGAAAAACTGTTTTTT. The chain uses TRBV11-2 and TRBJ1-4, with 7 bases matching TRBD1. Germline V gene lookup returns CDR1 SGHAT and CDR2 FQNNGV. The CDR3 runs 15 residues. V lost 5 bases to trimming and J lost 5 bases; unmatched junction nucleotides: 8.

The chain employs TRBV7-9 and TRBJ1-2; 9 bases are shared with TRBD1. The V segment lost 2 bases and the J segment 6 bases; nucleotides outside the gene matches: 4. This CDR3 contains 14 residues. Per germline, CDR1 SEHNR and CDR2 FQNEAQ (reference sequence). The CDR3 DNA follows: TGTGCCAGCAGCTTAATCGACAGGGGGGATGGCTACACCTTC. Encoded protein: CASSLIDRGDGYTF.

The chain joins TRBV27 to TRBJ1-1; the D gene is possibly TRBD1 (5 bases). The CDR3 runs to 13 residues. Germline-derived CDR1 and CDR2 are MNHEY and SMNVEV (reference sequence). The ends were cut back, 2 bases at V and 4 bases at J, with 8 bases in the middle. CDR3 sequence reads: CASSLRQSTEAFF. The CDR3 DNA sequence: TGTGCCAGCAGTTTACGACAGTCCACTGAAGCTTTCTTT.

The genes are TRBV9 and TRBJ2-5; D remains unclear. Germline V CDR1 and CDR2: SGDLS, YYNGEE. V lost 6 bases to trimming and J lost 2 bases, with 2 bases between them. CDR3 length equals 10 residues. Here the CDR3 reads CASKQETQYF. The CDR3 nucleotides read TGTGCCAGCAAACAAGAGACCCAGTACTTC.

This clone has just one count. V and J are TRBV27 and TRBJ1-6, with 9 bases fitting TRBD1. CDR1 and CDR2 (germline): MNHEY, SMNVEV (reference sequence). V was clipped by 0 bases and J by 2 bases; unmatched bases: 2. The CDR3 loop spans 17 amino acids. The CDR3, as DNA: TGTGCCAGCAGTTTATCCACAGGGGGCGCCTATAATTCACCCCTCCACTTT. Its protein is CASSLSTGGAYNSPLHF.

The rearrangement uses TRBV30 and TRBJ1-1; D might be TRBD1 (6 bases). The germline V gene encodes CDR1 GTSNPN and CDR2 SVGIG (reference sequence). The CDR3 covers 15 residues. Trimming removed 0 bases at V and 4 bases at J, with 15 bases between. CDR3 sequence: CAWSVGLGGRTEAFF. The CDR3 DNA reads TGTGCCTGGAGTGTCGGGCTGGGGGGGCGCACTGAAGCTTTCTTT.